The clone carrying this T cell receptor (beta chain) was counted only a few times. Its antigen is undetermined. The data stem from a study of CD8 T cells in ankylosing spondylitis. Overall study results and limits: Several highly homologous variants formed a TCR beta motif that appeared characteristic of ankylosing spondylitis blood. In the blood and synovial fluid of reactive arthritis, some motif variants had been previously reported.

V was shortened by 5 bases and J by 0 bases, with 14 bases between the two germline ends. The CDR3 consists of 16 residues. TCRdb re-called the 5' RACE reads with MiXCR, one entry per CDR3 protein. The table shows 350,000 to 450,000 distinct CDR3 sequences, with approximately 26% occurring only once. The chain employs TRBV12-3 or TRBV12-4 and TRBJ2-1, with D possibly being TRBD2 (5 bases). The material sequenced was blood, either unsorted or a sorted T cell fraction (not recorded which). This TCR came from a male donor with ankylosing spondylitis. In DNA, the CDR3 is TGTGCCAGCAGTCCTCTCGAGGGCATCTCCTACAATGAGCAGTTCTTC. Protein product: CASSPLEGISYNEQFF.